The 4 T cell receptor beta chains presented below share a single source sample, sequenced in a study of circulating and synovial CD4+ cells in juvenile arthritis (dated by TCRdb to the mid-2010s). Libraries were constructed by the immunoSEQ multiplex PCR assay. TCRdb took over this immuneACCESS table, retaining in-frame rearrangements with V and J assigned. Such tables are incomplete; in checked studies, under half of the missing clones stem from an unresolved V gene, and the remainder is unexplained. The sample table contains about 32,000 clones; only one count was recorded for 90% to 95% of them. Approximately 0.68% of the sample comes from the top ten. Sequencing was carried out using CD4+ T cells from blood. These TCRs come from a human donor with juvenile idiopathic arthritis.

The chain links TRBV6-1 to TRBJ1-4; TRBD1 is a possible D gene (5 bases). Germline assignment: CDR1 MNHNS and CDR2 SASEGT. Trimming cost V 10 bases and J 8 bases, with 20 bases left between them. This CDR3 comprises 14 residues. The DNA of the CDR3 is TGTGCCACCCAGAGTGGGGGGACGAAGGAAAAACTGTTTTTT. Translating it yields CATQSGGTKEKLFF.

The rearrangement links TRBV25-1 to TRBJ1-5; D gene ambiguous. The CDR3 is 12 residues long. V was trimmed by 1 base and J by 9 bases, leaving 7 bases between them. Germline V gene sequence: CDR1 MGHDK, CDR2 SYGVNS. The CDR3 loop reads CASSEWEGPQHF. CDR3 nucleotide sequence: TGTGCCAGCAGTGAATGGGAGGGGCCCCAGCATTTT. The entire variable domain, with the rest obtained from reference TRBV25-1 and TRBJ1-5, is as follows: EADIYQTPRYLVIGTGKKITLECSQTMGHDKMYWYQQDPGMELHLIHYSYGVNSTEKGDLSSESTVSRIRTEHFPLTLESARPSHTSQYLCASSEWEGPQHFGDGTRLSIL.

The CDR3 sequence: CASSPIGLAESYEQYF. The CDR3 region has the DNA TGCGCCAGCAGCCCAATCGGACTAGCGGAATCCTACGAGCAGTACTTC. This chain links TRBV4-1 with TRBJ2-7, with 10 bases matching TRBD2. CDR1 and CDR2 (germline): MGHRA, YSYEKL. J was trimmed by 1 base and V by 4 bases; bases with no gene match: 7. The CDR3 extends over 16 amino acids.

This clone was counted a single time. The chain uses TRBV30 and TRBJ1-1; 8 nucleotides match TRBD1. The CDR3 has 14 residues. V lost 7 bases to trimming and J lost 4 bases; unmatched junction nucleotides: 11. Germline V CDR1 and CDR2: GTSNPN, SVGIG (reference sequence). The CDR3 sequence is CASRGRTGTTEAFF. The CDR3 nucleotides are TGTGCCTCCCGAGGAAGGACAGGGACCACTGAAGCTTTCTTT.